The 5 T cell receptor beta chains listed next were all sequenced from one sample in a study of blood T cell repertoires in COVID-19. Assay used: immunoSEQ multiplex PCR; TCRdb lists only in-frame clones, some missing. Of 210,000 or so clones in the sample, 85% to 90% were seen once. Input material: peripheral blood. The receptors here all came from a man aged 50 to 60 with acute or convalescent COVID-19.

V is TRBV3-1 (or the pseudogene TRBV3-2) and J is TRBJ2-7; D possibly corresponds to TRBD2 (5 bases). The length of the CDR3 is 12 residues. V was shortened by 4 bases and J by 7 bases, with 11 bases between the two germline ends. The germline V gene encodes CDR1 LGHDT and CDR2 YNNKEL (reference sequence). CDR3 amino acids: CASSPRGREQYF. The CDR3 bases are TGTGCCAGCAGCCCACGAGGGCGTGAGCAGTACTTC.

CDR3 bases: TGTGCCAGCAGTTACTCTCCTGGGGACAGGGCCTATGGCTACACCTTC. It encodes CASSYSPGDRAYGYTF. This sequence joins TRBV6-5 and TRBJ1-2; 9 bases map to TRBD1. The V segment lost 0 bases and the J segment 4 bases; nucleotides outside the gene matches: 6. The CDR3 has 16 amino acids. Germline CDR1 MNHEY, CDR2 SVGAGI.

This chain connects TRBV30 to TRBJ1-5; a weak D match, TRBD1 (5 bases). The V end lost 0 bases, the J end lost 0 bases, and 9 bases lay between the germline ends. The germline CDR1 and CDR2 sequences are GTSNPN and SVGIG (reference sequence). CDR3 length equals 15 residues. The CDR3 reads CAWSVWGGSNQPQHF. CDR3 in DNA: TGTGCCTGGAGTGTATGGGGGGGTAGCAATCAGCCCCAGCATTTT.

This clone was seen once. This chain joins TRBV7-8 and TRBJ1-6; 10 bases align to TRBD1. Germline V gives CDR1 SGHVS, CDR2 FQNEAQ. The CDR3 is 18 amino acids. With V trimmed by 3 bases and J by 0 bases, 5 bases remained unmatched. CDR3: CASSFLRTGGSYNSPLHF. For the CDR3, the DNA is TGTGCCAGCAGCTTTCTTCGGACAGGGGGCTCCTATAATTCACCCCTCCACTTT.

The gene calls are TRBV6-1 and TRBJ2-7, with TRBD1 matching 12 bases. CDR3 length: 14 amino acids. V was pared by 3 bases and J by 5 bases, with 2 bases of the junction left unmatched. CDR1 and CDR2 (germline): MNHNS, SASEGT. The chain's CDR3 is CASSEGQGADEQYF. Here the CDR3 DNA reads TGTGCCAGCAGTGAGGGACAGGGGGCTGACGAGCAGTACTTC.